The rows below give T cell receptor beta chains drawn from one sample of a study of OX40 agonist ivuxolimab in advanced cancers. Only in-frame clones appear in the TCRdb table, and some are missing; sequencing was by immunoSEQ multiplex PCR. In the table there are roughly 100,000 clones, about 85% of which are singletons. The sequencing here drew on CD4+ or CD8+ T cells sorted from blood, taken in a trial of the OX40 agonist ivuxolimab. These receptors were collected from an adult with an advanced solid tumor such as melanoma, head and neck, liver or kidney cancer. CDR3s include the opening cysteine and the closing phenylalanine or tryptophan. D genes are given only for firm matches. Clone size, where shown, is once, few, many, or a class for clones that have expanded.

cdr3_aa cdr3_nt d_call j_call v_call clone_size
CASSLAVGANVLTF TGTGCCAGCAGTCTGGCGGTTGGGGCCAACGTCCTGACTTTC - TRBJ2-6 TRBV28 -
CASSFVPGTGKYEQYF TGTGCCAGCAGTTTTGTGCCCGGGACAGGGAAATACGAGCAGTACTTC TRBD1 TRBJ2-7 TRBV28 -
CASSQGVGFGEQFF TGTGCCAGCAGCCAAGGAGTAGGCTTTGGGGAGCAGTTCTTC - TRBJ2-1 TRBV14 -
CAFGTYPYEQYF TGTGCCTTCGGGACGTACCCCTACGAGCAGTACTTC - TRBJ2-7 TRBV30 -
CASSFRGEETQYF TGTGCCAGCAGCTTTCGAGGGGAAGAGACCCAGTACTTC - TRBJ2-5 TRBV13 -
CASSWGGNSYEQYF TGTGCCAGCAGCTGGGGGGGCAACTCCTACGAGCAGTACTTC - TRBJ2-7 TRBV5-6 -
CASRPRQQAGELFF TGTGCCAGCAGACCTCGACAGCAAGCCGGGGAGCTGTTTTTT - TRBJ2-2 TRBV27 -
CAFSTGGPTNEKLFF TGTGCCTTCTCGACAGGCGGTCCAACTAATGAAAAACTGTTTTTT - TRBJ1-4 TRBV30 -
CASIVGDNTGELFF TGCGCCAGCATTGTCGGGGATAACACCGGGGAGCTGTTTTTT - TRBJ2-2 TRBV10-2 -
CASRLGGDGYTF TGTGCCAGCAGACTTGGGGGTGATGGCTACACCTTC - TRBJ1-2 TRBV28 -
CAWSVRDREDETQYF TGTGCCTGGAGTGTACGTGACAGGGAGGACGAGACCCAGTACTTC - TRBJ2-5 TRBV30 -
CASSISGSDNEQFF TGTGCCAGCAGCATTAGCGGGAGTGACAATGAGCAGTTCTTC TRBD2 TRBJ2-1 TRBV11-2 once
CASPSVRTSGSLNIQYF TGTGCCAGTCCCTCCGTAAGGACTAGCGGGAGTTTGAACATTCAGTACTTC TRBD2 TRBJ2-4 TRBV27 -
CASSPDPATNEKLFF TGTGCCAGCTCACCCGATCCAGCAACTAATGAAAAACTGTTTTTT - TRBJ1-4 TRBV18 -
CASSVGLADGNEQFF TGTGCCAGCAGCGTAGGACTAGCGGACGGTAATGAGCAGTTCTTC TRBD2 TRBJ2-1 TRBV9 -
CASSREQAGREQYF TGTGCCAGCAGCCGGGAACAAGCGGGTCGCGAGCAGTACTTC - TRBJ2-7 TRBV5-4 -
CASSIPGMMEKLFF TGTGCCAGTAGTATCCCTGGCATGATGGAAAAACTGTTTTTT - TRBJ1-4 TRBV19 -
CASSMSGSYNEQFF TGTGCCAGTAGCATGAGCGGGAGCTACAATGAGCAGTTCTTC TRBD2 TRBJ2-1 TRBV19 -
CASSMGGESSYNEQFF TGTGCCAGCAGTATGGGGGGCGAAAGCTCCTACAATGAGCAGTTCTTC - TRBJ2-1 TRBV11-2 -
CASSLGSREAASEQYF TGTGCCAGCTCACTAGGAAGTAGGGAGGCGGCCTCCGAGCAGTACTTC - TRBJ2-7 TRBV18 few
CASSLVGVKGNEQFF TGTGCCAGCAGCTTAGTCGGGGTAAAAGGCAATGAGCAGTTCTTC - TRBJ2-1 TRBV11-2 -
CASSSWAASTDTQYF TGTGCCAGCAGCTCTTGGGCGGCTAGCACAGATACGCAGTATTTT - TRBJ2-3 TRBV7-2 once
CASSILGGSGGEQFF TGTGCCAGTAGTATCCTCGGCGGGAGTGGTGGTGAGCAGTTCTTC TRBD2 TRBJ2-1 TRBV19 few
CASSQASVIGGYTF TGCGCCAGCAGCCAAGCGTCGGTAATCGGTGGCTACACCTTC - TRBJ1-2 TRBV4-1 -
CASSSYHPKENEKLFF TGTGCCAGCAGCTCTTACCACCCCAAGGAGAATGAAAAACTGTTTTTT - TRBJ1-4 TRBV11-3 -
CAISDPGLAEAYTQYF TGTGCCATCAGTGACCCGGGACTAGCGGAGGCTTATACGCAGTATTTT TRBD2 TRBJ2-3 TRBV10-3 few
CASSPVRETGELFF TGTGCCAGCAGTCCTGTTCGGGAGACCGGGGAGCTGTTTTTT - TRBJ2-2 TRBV6-5 -
CASSDPAGGLNEQFF TGTGCCAGCAGCGATCCAGCGGGAGGTCTCAATGAGCAGTTCTTC TRBD2 TRBJ2-1 TRBV11-3 -
CASSQWSVEKGKLFF TGTGCCAGCAGCCAATGGTCCGTAGAAAAGGGCAAACTGTTTTTT - TRBJ1-4 TRBV14 -
CASSSPPSGSYIQYF TGTGCCAGCAGTTCACCCCCTAGCGGGAGTTACATTCAGTACTTC TRBD2 TRBJ2-4 TRBV28 -
CASSEAPVGETQYF TGTGCCAGCAGTGAAGCCCCAGTTGGAGAGACCCAGTACTTC - TRBJ2-5 TRBV6-1 -
CATSRNRAAYNEQFF TGTGCCACCAGCAGAAACAGGGCCGCCTACAATGAGCAGTTCTTC - TRBJ2-1 TRBV15 -
CASSVGASRYEQYF TGTGCCAGCAGCGTAGGAGCTAGCCGCTACGAGCAGTACTTC - TRBJ2-7 TRBV9 -
CASSLSGGFYEQYF TGTGCCAGCTCTCTGTCAGGGGGTTTTTACGAGCAGTACTTC TRBD1 TRBJ2-7 TRBV6-1 -
CASGYGTGSYEQYF TGTGCCAGCGGCTATGGGACAGGATCCTACGAGCAGTACTTC TRBD1 TRBJ2-7 TRBV11-2 once
CAWGPPRRRLGRTSYEQYF TGTGCCTGGGGGCCCCCGAGGCGCAGGCTCGGGAGGACCTCCTACGAGCAGTACTTC TRBD2 TRBJ2-7 TRBV30 -
CASTRQGGDYEQYF TGTGCCAGTACTAGACAGGGCGGAGACTACGAGCAGTACTTC TRBD1 TRBJ2-7 TRBV2 -
CASSLVDRGEFF TGTGCCAGCAGCTTGGTTGACAGGGGTGAGTTCTTC TRBD1 TRBJ2-1 TRBV5-6 -
CASSPPGVDYYEQYF TGTGCCAGCAGCCCCCCCGGGGTGGACTACTACGAGCAGTACTTC - TRBJ2-7 TRBV11-2 -
CASSLDEAATGELFF TGTGCCAGCAGCTTAGACGAGGCGGCCACCGGGGAGCTGTTTTTT - TRBJ2-2 TRBV7-9 -
CASSVLGYGYTF TGTGCCAGCAGTGTCTTAGGCTATGGCTACACCTTC - TRBJ1-2 TRBV2 -
CASSPRTVGREKLFF TGTGCCAGCAGTCCGCGGACAGTGGGACGGGAAAAACTGTTTTTT - TRBJ1-4 TRBV6-5 once
CASSGNSYEQYF TGTGCCAGCAGCGGTAACTCCTACGAGCAGTACTTC - TRBJ2-7 TRBV9 -
CASSASKWGSGTDTQYF TGTGCCAGCAGCGCGTCTAAGTGGGGGTCTGGGACAGATACGCAGTATTTT - TRBJ2-3 TRBV5-4 -
CASSQVGSRPGVGYEQYF TGTGCCAGCAGCCAAGTGGGATCACGTCCAGGGGTTGGCTACGAGCAGTACTTC - TRBJ2-7 TRBV4-2 -
CASSQNPRGSAPNNEQFF TGCGCCAGCAGCCAAAATCCTCGGGGATCAGCCCCTAACAATGAGCAGTTCTTC - TRBJ2-1 TRBV4-3 -
CASSLVSGAEAFF TGTGCCAGCAGCTTAGTATCCGGGGCTGAAGCTTTCTTT - TRBJ1-1 TRBV7-9 -
CASSRAQSPMQYF TGTGCCAGCAGCCGGGCACAGTCCCCTATGCAGTACTTC - TRBJ2-7 TRBV7-9 -